This T cell receptor beta chain was identified in a study of blood T cell repertoires in COVID-19. The CDR3 length is 13 residues. Looked up from germline, CDR1 is SQVTM and CDR2 is ANQGSEA. Trimming cost V 5 bases and J 4 bases, with 12 bases left between them. This clone turned up a few times. Sequencing was performed with immunoSEQ multiplex PCR; in TCRdb, only in-frame clones are kept and a portion is missing. Among roughly 50,000 clones listed, 79% were seen once. The source material was peripheral blood. The chain joins TRBV29-1 to TRBJ1-5; TRBD1 might be the D (5 bases). This receptor was taken from a man between 60 and 75 years old with acute or convalescent COVID-19. The CDR3 here is CSVSRGLNQPQHF. CDR3 DNA sequence: TGCAGCGTTTCGCGGGGGTTGAATCAGCCCCAGCATTTT.